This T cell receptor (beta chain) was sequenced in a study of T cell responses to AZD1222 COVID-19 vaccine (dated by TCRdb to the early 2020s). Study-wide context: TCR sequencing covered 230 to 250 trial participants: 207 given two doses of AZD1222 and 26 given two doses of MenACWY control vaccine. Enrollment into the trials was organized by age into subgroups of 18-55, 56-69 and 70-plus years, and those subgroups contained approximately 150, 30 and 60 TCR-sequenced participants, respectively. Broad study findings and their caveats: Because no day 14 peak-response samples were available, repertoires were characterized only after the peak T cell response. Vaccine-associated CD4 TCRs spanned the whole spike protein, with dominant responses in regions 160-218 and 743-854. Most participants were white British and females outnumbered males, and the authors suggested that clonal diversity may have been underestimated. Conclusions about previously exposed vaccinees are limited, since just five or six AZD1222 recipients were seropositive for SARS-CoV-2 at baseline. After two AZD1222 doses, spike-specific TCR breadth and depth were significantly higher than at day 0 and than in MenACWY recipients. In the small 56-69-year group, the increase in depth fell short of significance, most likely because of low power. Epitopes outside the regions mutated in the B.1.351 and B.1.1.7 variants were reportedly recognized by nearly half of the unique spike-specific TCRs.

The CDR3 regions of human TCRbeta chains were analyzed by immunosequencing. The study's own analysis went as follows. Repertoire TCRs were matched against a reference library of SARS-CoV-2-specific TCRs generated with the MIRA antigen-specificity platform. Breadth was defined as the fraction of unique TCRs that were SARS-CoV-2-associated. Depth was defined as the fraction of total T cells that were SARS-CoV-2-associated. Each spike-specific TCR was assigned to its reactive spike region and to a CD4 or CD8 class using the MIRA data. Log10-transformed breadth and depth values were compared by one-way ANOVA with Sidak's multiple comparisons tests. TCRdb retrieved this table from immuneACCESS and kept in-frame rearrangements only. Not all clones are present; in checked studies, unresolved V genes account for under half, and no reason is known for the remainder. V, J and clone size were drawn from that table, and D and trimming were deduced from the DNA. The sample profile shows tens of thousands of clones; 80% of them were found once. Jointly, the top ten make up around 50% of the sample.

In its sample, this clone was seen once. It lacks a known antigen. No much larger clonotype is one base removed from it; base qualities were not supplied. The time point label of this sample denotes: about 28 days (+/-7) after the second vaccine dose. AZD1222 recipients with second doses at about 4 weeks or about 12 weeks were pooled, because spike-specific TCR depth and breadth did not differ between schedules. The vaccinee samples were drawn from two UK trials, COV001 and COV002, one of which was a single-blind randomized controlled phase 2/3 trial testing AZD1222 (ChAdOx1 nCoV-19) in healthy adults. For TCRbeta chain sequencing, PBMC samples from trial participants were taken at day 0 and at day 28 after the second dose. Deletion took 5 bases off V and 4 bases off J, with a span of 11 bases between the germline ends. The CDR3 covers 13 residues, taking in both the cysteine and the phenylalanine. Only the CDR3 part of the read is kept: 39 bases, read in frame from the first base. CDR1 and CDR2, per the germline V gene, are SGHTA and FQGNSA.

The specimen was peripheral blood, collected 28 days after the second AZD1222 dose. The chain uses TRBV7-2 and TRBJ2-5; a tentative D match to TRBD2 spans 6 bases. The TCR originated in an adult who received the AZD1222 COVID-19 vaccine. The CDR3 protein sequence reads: CASSIRRGETQYF. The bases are TGTGCCAGCAGCATAAGGAGGGGAGAGACCCAGTACTTC.